Below, 32 T cell receptor beta chains from the same sample are listed, as sequenced in a study of cytomegalovirus exposure and HLA in healthy donors. 60 Vbeta and 13 Jbeta primers were used in PCR. Clones were read by immunoSEQ multiplex PCR, and TCRdb kept only the in-frame ones, dropping some. Of some 140,000 clones in the sample, roughly 73% are singletons; the top ten hold approximately 1%. Source material: PBMCs. Every receptor here comes from a male donor in good health and CMV-seronegative.

The chain recombines TRBV6-6 with TRBJ2-1, with TRBD2 identical over 13 bases. This CDR3 spans 15 amino acids. CDR1 MNHNY and CDR2 SVGAGI come from the germline V gene (reference sequence). V shed 4 bases and J 6 bases; nucleotides not matched to a gene: 3. CDR3 protein: CASSSGTSGVNEQFF. DNA of the CDR3: TGTGCCAGCAGTTCCGGGACTAGCGGGGTCAATGAGCAGTTCTTC.

J is TRBJ1-5 and V is TRBV6-1; 9 bases fit TRBD1. CDR3 length: 15 residues. The V segment lost 1 base and the J segment 2 bases; nucleotides outside the gene matches: 0. Germline lookup yields CDR1 MNHNS and CDR2 SASEGT. CDR3 in amino acids: CASSEGTGGNQPQHF. The CDR3 bases are TGTGCCAGCAGTGAAGGGACAGGGGGCAATCAGCCCCAGCATTTT.

The chain employs TRBV7-2 and TRBJ2-7, with 7 bases identical to TRBD2. The CDR3 runs 15 residues. Trimming cost V 0 bases and J 2 bases; bases outside gene matches: 4. CDR1 is SGHTA and CDR2 is FQGNSA in the germline V gene. In DNA, the CDR3 is TGTGCCAGCAGCTTAGCGGGCGGGGGTGCCTACGAGCAGTACTTC. Translation gives CASSLAGGGAYEQYF. Based on the CDR3 plus reference TRBV7-2 and TRBJ2-7, the full variable domain is GAGVSQSPSNKVTEKGKDVELRCDPISGHTALYWYRQSLGQGLEFLIYFQGNSAPDKSGLPSDRFSAERTGGSVSTLTIQRTQQEDSAVYLCASSLAGGGAYEQYFGPGTRLTVT.

This chain links TRBV19 with TRBJ1-5, with TRBD1 identical over 8 bases. The CDR3 is made up of 13 amino acids. J lost 4 bases, V lost 9 bases, and 5 bases had no gene match. The germline V gene encodes CDR1 LNHDA and CDR2 SQIVND (reference sequence). CDR3 sequence reads: CASHDRGNQPQHF. The CDR3 region has the DNA TGTGCCAGCCACGACAGGGGAAATCAGCCCCAGCATTTT.

The chain has TRBV4-3 and TRBJ1-5, with D possibly TRBD1 on 6 matching bases. The CDR3 has 14 residues. Trimming cost V 1 base and J 4 bases, with 8 bases left between them. Germline V lookup: CDR1 LGHNA, CDR2 YSLEER. For the CDR3, the DNA is TGCGCCAGCAGCCAAGGACAGGCTAATCAGCCCCAGCATTTT. It codes for CASSQGQANQPQHF.

V and J are TRBV10-3 and TRBJ2-3; 15 bases fit TRBD2. The CDR3 consists of 18 residues. Trimming cost V 3 bases and J 2 bases; bases outside gene matches: 6. The germline gives CDR1 ENHRY, CDR2 SYGVKD. The CDR3 here is CAISESGLAGGYTDTQYF. The CDR3 DNA is TGTGCCATCAGTGAATCCGGACTAGCGGGGGGGTACACAGATACGCAGTATTTT.

The chain carries TRBV9 and TRBJ2-7; 9 bases agree with TRBD1. J lost 0 bases, V lost 3 bases, and 7 bases had no gene match. The germline gives CDR1 SGDLS, CDR2 YYNGEE. There are 16 residues in the CDR3. The CDR3 region is CASSGGQGGGSYEQYF. The CDR3 bases are TGTGCCAGCAGCGGGGGACAGGGTGGAGGCTCCTACGAGCAGTACTTC.

This rearrangement joins TRBV27 to TRBJ2-3; TRBD1 matches 7 bases. The CDR3 loop spans 13 amino acids. Germline V lookup: CDR1 MNHEY, CDR2 SMNVEV (reference sequence). Losses at the gene ends were 7 bases for V and 3 bases for J; bases not matched to a gene: 4. The CDR3 protein is CASNRGGTDTQYF. In nucleotides, the CDR3 is TGTGCCAGCAACAGGGGCGGGACAGATACGCAGTATTTT.

The V call is TRBV6-5, the J call TRBJ1-2; tentative D call: TRBD1 (6 bases). Deletions cut 6 bases from V and 4 bases from J, with 9 bases between. The CDR3 consists of 12 residues. Germline CDR1 reads MNHEY; CDR2 reads SVGAGI. The CDR3 is CASRAGAYGYTF. The DNA for the CDR3 is TGTGCCAGCAGGGCAGGGGCCTATGGCTACACCTTC.

The V and J genes are TRBV7-9 and TRBJ1-2, with D unresolved. The CDR3 has 14 amino acids. Germline lookup yields CDR1 SEHNR and CDR2 FQNEAQ (reference sequence). The ends were cut back, 5 bases at V and 4 bases at J, with 14 bases in the middle. The chain's CDR3 is CASSHAEGAYGYTF. Here the CDR3 DNA reads TGTGCCAGCAGCCACGCGGAGGGAGCCTATGGCTACACCTTC.

J is TRBJ2-1 and V is TRBV7-2; D is unresolved. The CDR3 covers 14 residues. Germline CDR1 is SGHTA and CDR2 is FQGNSA. V shed 2 bases and J shed 4 bases, with 9 bases lying between them. CDR3 nucleotides: TGTGCCAGCAGCTTACAAGCCGCGTACAATGAGCAGTTCTTC. This translates into CASSLQAAYNEQFF. The full variable domain, completed using reference TRBV7-2 and TRBJ2-1, is GAGVSQSPSNKVTEKGKDVELRCDPISGHTALYWYRQSLGQGLEFLIYFQGNSAPDKSGLPSDRFSAERTGGSVSTLTIQRTQQEDSAVYLCASSLQAAYNEQFFGPGTRLTVL.

This sequence joins TRBV19 and TRBJ1-5; no definite D call. Germline V gives CDR1 LNHDA, CDR2 SQIVND (reference sequence). CDR3 size: 15 residues. V shed 6 bases and J shed 5 bases, with 17 bases lying between them. The CDR3 protein is CASSSGRRADQPQHF. The CDR3 nucleotides are TGTGCCAGTAGCTCTGGGCGGCGGGCTGATCAGCCCCAGCATTTT.

This clone was recorded a few times. The chain links TRBV5-6 to TRBJ1-1, with D uncertain. The germline V gene has CDR1 SGHDT and CDR2 YYEEEE. The V end was cut by 4 bases, the J end by 10 bases, with 17 bases between. This CDR3 comprises 13 residues. Written as DNA, the CDR3 is TGTGCCAGCAGCCAACCCGTTGGGCAGCTAGCTTTCTTT. As protein: CASSQPVGQLAFF.

V usage is TRBV6-6 and J usage is TRBJ2-5; D might be TRBD1 (5 bases). Trimming removed 7 bases from V and 1 base from J, with 16 bases in between. Germline V gene lookup returns CDR1 MNHNY and CDR2 SVGAGI (reference sequence). CDR3 length: 15 amino acids. CDR3 in DNA: TGTGCCAGCATTAGGATCCAGGGCGTCCAAGAGACCCAGTACTTC. It is translated as CASIRIQGVQETQYF.

V and J are TRBV30 and TRBJ1-5, with TRBD1 matching 8 bases. The CDR3 has 14 residues. The ends lost 5 bases at V and 6 bases at J; junction bases unmatched: 9. Germline V gene lookup returns CDR1 GTSNPN and CDR2 SVGIG (reference sequence). The CDR3 nucleotides are TGTGCCTGGGATAAACAGGGGGGTGGTCAGCCCCAGCATTTT. Its protein product is CAWDKQGGGQPQHF.

V gene TRBV18 combines with J gene TRBJ2-4; 7 nucleotides match TRBD1. The CDR3 runs to 14 residues. Looked up from germline, CDR1 is KGHSH and CDR2 is LQKENI. V dropped 6 bases and J dropped 3; count of bases not matched to a gene: 5. CDR3 sequence reads: CASSPDRDKNIQYF. CDR3 nucleotide sequence: TGTGCCAGCTCCCCCGACAGGGACAAAAACATTCAGTACTTC.

J is TRBJ2-2 and V is TRBV5-6; D might be TRBD2 (6 bases). The germline V gene has CDR1 SGHDT and CDR2 YYEEEE. V gave up 3 bases and J gave up 6 bases, with 21 bases separating them. The CDR3 covers 17 residues. CDR3 DNA: TGTGCCAGCAGCTCTGGGTCAGGGAGGTTTCGGCCCGGGGAGCTGTTTTTT. As protein: CASSSGSGRFRPGELFF.

Only one count was recorded for this clone. The V call is TRBV10-1, the J call TRBJ1-4; 7 nucleotides line up with TRBD1. This CDR3 is built from 20 residues. The J segment lost 0 bases and the V segment lost 8 bases, leaving 21 bases of the junction unmatched. Germline CDR1 and CDR2: WNHNN and SYGVQD (reference sequence). The CDR3 loop is CASQGYPYRDRQTTNEKLFF. CDR3 nucleotides: TGCGCCAGCCAGGGGTATCCCTACCGGGACAGACAAACAACTAATGAAAAACTGTTTTTT.

The genes are TRBV6-1 and TRBJ2-1; 14 nucleotides agree with TRBD2. CDR1 is MNHNS and CDR2 is SASEGT in the germline V gene. The CDR3 is 15 residues long. V shed 4 bases and J 4 bases; nucleotides not matched to a gene: 0. The chain's CDR3 is CASSGTSGGYNEQFF. For the CDR3, the DNA is TGTGCCAGCAGTGGGACTAGCGGGGGGTACAATGAGCAGTTCTTC.

The chain recombines TRBV6-1 with TRBJ2-2; D might be TRBD1 (6 bases). With 9 bases removed from V and 7 bases from J, the gap between germline ends came to 12 bases. Germline lookup yields CDR1 MNHNS and CDR2 SASEGT. There are 12 residues in the CDR3. The CDR3 DNA is TGTGCCAGTGAAAGGGGGAACGGGGAGCTGTTTTTT. Amino acid sequence: CASERGNGELFF.

The chain employs TRBV11-3 and TRBJ1-4, with D uncertain. The CDR3 runs to 14 residues. Germline assignment: CDR1 SGHNT and CDR2 YENEEA. Trimming stripped 3 bases from V and 4 bases from J, with 9 bases between. The CDR3 is CASSFSSHNEKLFF. The DNA for the CDR3 is TGTGCCAGCAGCTTCAGTTCCCATAATGAAAAACTGTTTTTT.

The chain combines TRBV5-4 with TRBJ1-6, with 8 bases lining up with TRBD1. CDR3 length equals 14 residues. Germline loops: CDR1 SGHNT, CDR2 YYREEE (reference sequence). V trimming: 2 bases; J trimming: 7 bases; junction bases outside the gene matches: 2. The CDR3 is CASSFSGGNSPLHF. Written as DNA, the CDR3 is TGTGCCAGCAGCTTTTCAGGGGGCAATTCACCCCTCCACTTT.

This clone was observed a handful of times. The genes are TRBV4-3 and TRBJ1-4, with D possibly matching TRBD1 (5 bases). The germline V gene encodes CDR1 LGHNA and CDR2 YSLEER. The CDR3 length is 17 residues. V was cut by 0 bases and J by 8 bases, with 19 bases left in between. For the CDR3, the DNA is TGCGCCAGCAGCCAAGATCGTGAAGGGGATTCTGCGGAAAAACTGTTTTTT. Residues: CASSQDREGDSAEKLFF.

DNA for the CDR3: TGTGCCAGCAGCCGAGGGACTGCTAGCACAGATACGCAGTATTTT. Protein: CASSRGTASTDTQYF. The gene calls are TRBV7-8 and TRBJ2-3; possibly TRBD2 for D (6 bases). The V and J ends lost 5 bases and 0 bases respectively, with 12 bases between them. Germline CDR1 is SGHVS and CDR2 is FQNEAQ. This CDR3 is built from 15 residues.

The chain joins TRBV12-5 to TRBJ1-5; TRBD1 matches at 7 bases. The germline V gene has CDR1 LGHNT and CDR2 FRNRAP. This CDR3 region has 17 residues. V was clipped by 0 bases and J by 6 bases; unmatched bases: 11. The CDR3 DNA is TGTGCTAGTGGTTTGGTACTTTTGGGACAGCCGTTTCAGCCCCAGCATTTT. Its translation is CASGLVLLGQPFQPQHF.

The J gene is TRBJ1-2, the V gene TRBV19; D remains ambiguous. The germline V gene has CDR1 LNHDA and CDR2 SQIVND (reference sequence). The CDR3 spans 15 residues. V was pared by 0 bases and J by 4 bases, with 12 bases between. The CDR3 DNA follows: TGTGCCAGTAGTATAGATTTTCAAGGAGGCTATGGCTACACCTTC. Its protein is CASSIDFQGGYGYTF.

J is TRBJ1-2 and V is TRBV27; a possible D gene is TRBD1 (6 bases). From germline, CDR1 is MNHEY and CDR2 SMNVEV (reference sequence). Trimming pared 2 bases from V and 8 bases from J, leaving 15 bases between. CDR3 size: 14 residues. The DNA of the CDR3 is TGTGCCAGCAGTTTAAATACAGGGTATGGAGGCTACACCTTC. Amino acid sequence: CASSLNTGYGGYTF.

The rearrangement joins TRBV18 to TRBJ2-4; D might be TRBD2 (6 bases). CDR1 and CDR2 (germline): KGHSH, LQKENI. This CDR3 has 14 amino acids. The V gene lost 3 bases and the J gene lost 5 bases, with 11 bases spanning the gap. The DNA of the CDR3 is TGTGCCAGCTCACCCCAACCGGGGGAAAACATTCAGTACTTC. Translating gives CASSPQPGENIQYF. The full variable domain, in which reference TRBV18 and TRBJ2-4 provide the parts outside the CDR3, is NAGVMQNPRHLVRRRGQEARLRCSPMKGHSHVYWYRQLPEEGLKFMVYLQKENIIDESGMPKERFSAEFPKEGPSILRIQQVVRGDSAAYFCASSPQPGENIQYFGAGTRLSVL.

This clone was detected ten times or more. The chain recombines TRBV19 with TRBJ1-1; D is possibly TRBD1 (6 bases). This CDR3 has 16 residues. V was clipped by 5 bases and J by 3 bases, with 19 bases between them. Per germline, CDR1 LNHDA and CDR2 SQIVND (reference sequence). The CDR3: CASSHNRVGLDTEAFF. DNA of the CDR3: TGTGCCAGTAGTCACAACAGGGTCGGGTTGGACACTGAAGCTTTCTTT.

V is TRBV29-1 and J is TRBJ1-2, with 7 bases fitting TRBD1. Germline CDR1 and CDR2: SQVTM and ANQGSEA. J gave up 12 bases and V 0 bases, and 7 bases lay outside the gene matches. CDR3 length: 12 amino acids. The CDR3 bases are TGCAGCGTTGAAGATCCGGGACAGACGAACACCTTC. As protein: CSVEDPGQTNTF.

Points on this clone: The junction and the germline gene differ at one end; a read error may be behind it. V usage is TRBV18 and J usage is TRBJ2-5, with 7 bases lining up with TRBD1. The CDR3 consists of 14 residues. The germline V gene encodes CDR1 KGHSH and CDR2 LQKENI. CDR3 coding DNA: TGTGCCAGCTCTCCGGACAGGAACCAAGAGATCCAGTACTTC. Translation: CASSPDRNQEIQYF.

The V and J genes are TRBV12-5 and TRBJ2-5; no definite D call. The CDR3 is 15 amino acids. Germline CDR1 reads LGHNT; CDR2 reads FRNRAP. The V gene lost 5 bases and the J gene lost 2 bases, with 15 bases spanning the gap. Here the CDR3 DNA reads TGTGCTAGTGGTCCCCCGTTGGGCGATCAAGAGACCCAGTACTTC. Protein sequence: CASGPPLGDQETQYF.